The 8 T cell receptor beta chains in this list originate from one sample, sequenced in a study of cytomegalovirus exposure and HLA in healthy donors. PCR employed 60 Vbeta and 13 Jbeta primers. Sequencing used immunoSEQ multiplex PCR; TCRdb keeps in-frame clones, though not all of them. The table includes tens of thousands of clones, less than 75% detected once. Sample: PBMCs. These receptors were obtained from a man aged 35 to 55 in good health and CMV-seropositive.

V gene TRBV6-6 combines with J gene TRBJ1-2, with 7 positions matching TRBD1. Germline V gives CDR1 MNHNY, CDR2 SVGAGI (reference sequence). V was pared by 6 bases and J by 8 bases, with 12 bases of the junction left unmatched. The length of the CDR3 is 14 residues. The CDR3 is CASRTNDRERGYTF. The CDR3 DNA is TGTGCCAGCAGGACAAATGACAGGGAGAGAGGCTACACCTTC.

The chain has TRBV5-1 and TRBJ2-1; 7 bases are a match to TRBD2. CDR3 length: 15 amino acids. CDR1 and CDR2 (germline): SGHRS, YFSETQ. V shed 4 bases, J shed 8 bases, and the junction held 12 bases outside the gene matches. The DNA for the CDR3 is TGCGCCAGCAGCCCCCCTAGCGGAGGCATCGATGAGCAGTTCTTC. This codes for CASSPPSGGIDEQFF.

The CDR3 DNA is TGCGCCAGCAGCTTGGACAGTGCCAAAGGAAACACCATATATTTT. This codes for CASSLDSAKGNTIYF. This chain connects TRBV5-1 to TRBJ1-3; D is unresolved. Trimming removed 0 bases from V and 4 bases from J, with 11 bases in between. This CDR3 spans 15 amino acids. Germline-derived CDR1 and CDR2 are SGHRS and YFSETQ.

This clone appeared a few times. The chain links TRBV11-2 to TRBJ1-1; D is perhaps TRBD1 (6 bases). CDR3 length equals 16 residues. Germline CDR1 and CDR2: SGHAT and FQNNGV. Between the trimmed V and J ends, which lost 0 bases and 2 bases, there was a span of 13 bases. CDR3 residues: CASSLEWGQTNTEAFF. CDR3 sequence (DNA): TGTGCCAGCAGCTTAGAGTGGGGACAAACAAACACTGAAGCTTTCTTT.

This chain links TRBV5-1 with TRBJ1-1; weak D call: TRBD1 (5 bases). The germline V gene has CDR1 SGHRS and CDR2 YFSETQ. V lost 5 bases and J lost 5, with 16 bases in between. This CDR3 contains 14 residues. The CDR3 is CASRLDSGMTEAFF. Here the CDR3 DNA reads TGCGCCAGCAGGCTAGACAGCGGGATGACTGAAGCTTTCTTT.

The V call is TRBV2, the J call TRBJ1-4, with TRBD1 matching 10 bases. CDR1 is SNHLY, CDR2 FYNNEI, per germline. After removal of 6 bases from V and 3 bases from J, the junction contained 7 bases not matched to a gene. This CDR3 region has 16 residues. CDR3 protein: CASRGTGVVPNEKLFF. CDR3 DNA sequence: TGTGCCAGCAGAGGGACAGGGGTTGTACCTAATGAAAAACTGTTTTTT.

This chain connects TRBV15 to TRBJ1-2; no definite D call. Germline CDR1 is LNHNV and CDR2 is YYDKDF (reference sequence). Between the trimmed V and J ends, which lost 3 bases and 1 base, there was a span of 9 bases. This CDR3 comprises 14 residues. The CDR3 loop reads CATSSATYNYGYTF. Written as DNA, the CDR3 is TGTGCCACCAGCAGTGCGACATATAACTATGGCTACACCTTC. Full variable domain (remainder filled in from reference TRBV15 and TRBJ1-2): DAMVIQNPRYQVTQFGKPVTLSCSQTLNHNVMYWYQQKSSQAPKLLFHYYDKDFNNEADTPDNFQSRRPNTSFCFLDIRSPGLGDTAMYLCATSSATYNYGYTFGSGTRLTVV.

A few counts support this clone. The CDR3 reads CSVGKTVRGETQYF. As DNA, the CDR3 is TGCAGCGTTGGAAAGACTGTTCGGGGAGAGACCCAGTACTTC. This chain links TRBV29-1 with TRBJ2-5, with D possibly matching TRBD2 (5 bases). This CDR3 is built from 14 residues. Germline-derived CDR1 and CDR2 are SQVTM and ANQGSEA. With 4 bases removed from V and 4 bases from J, the gap between germline ends came to 16 bases.